The clone carrying this T cell receptor (beta chain) showed up just a few times. Antigen specificity is unknown. The sample belongs to a study of blood T cells in healthy people across ages. Study-wide results and limits: Higher diversity, along with more naive CD4+ cells, distinguished long-lived donors from aged donors.

V lost 6 bases and J 5 bases, leaving 16 bases between the germline ends. The CDR3 covers 14 residues. CDR1 is MDHEN and CDR2 is SYDVKM in the germline V gene. Sample-barcoded 5' priming and a J-beta primer mix drove a second PCR of about 7 to 11 cycles. The template-switch adaptor was a 5' adaptor with 12 random nucleotides. It tagged each cDNA molecule. CDR3-containing paired-end reads numbered at least 2.5 million in each sample. TCRdb re-called the 5' RACE reads through MiXCR, storing one row per CDR3 protein. The sample gives 780,000 or so distinct CDR3 sequences, 50% to 65% of which show up once; about 42% is in the top ten.

The sequenced material came from blood. The origin of this receptor is an older man in good health. The chain couples TRBV28 to TRBJ2-5; D is possibly TRBD1 or TRBD2 (5 bases each). The CDR3 DNA reads TGTGCCAGCAGCCTTCGGGGCGAGTATGAGACCCAGTACTTC. Protein sequence: CASSLRGEYETQYF.